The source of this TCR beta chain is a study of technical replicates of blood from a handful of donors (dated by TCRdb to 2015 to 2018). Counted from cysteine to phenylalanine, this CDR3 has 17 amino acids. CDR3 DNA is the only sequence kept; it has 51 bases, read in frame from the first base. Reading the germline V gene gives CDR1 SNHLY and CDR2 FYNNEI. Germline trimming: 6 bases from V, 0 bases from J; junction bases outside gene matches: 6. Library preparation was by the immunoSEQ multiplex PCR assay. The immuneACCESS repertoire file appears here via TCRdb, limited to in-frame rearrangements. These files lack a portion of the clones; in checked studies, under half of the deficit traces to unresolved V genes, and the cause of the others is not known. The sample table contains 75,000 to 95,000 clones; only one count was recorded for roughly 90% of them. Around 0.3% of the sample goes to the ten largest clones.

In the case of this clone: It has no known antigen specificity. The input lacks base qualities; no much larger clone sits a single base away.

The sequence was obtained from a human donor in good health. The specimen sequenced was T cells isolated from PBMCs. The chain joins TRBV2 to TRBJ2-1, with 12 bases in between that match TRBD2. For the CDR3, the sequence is CASRGLAGLSSYNEQFF. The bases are TGTGCCAGCAGGGGACTAGCGGGCCTGAGCTCCTACAATGAGCAGTTCTTC.